The clone carrying this TCR beta chain was seen more than once but under ten times. What it binds is unknown. These data originate in a study of blood T cells in healthy people across ages. Notes on the study in general: Observed TCR beta diversity per million T cells went down as age went up. This fall followed a roughly linear course with age. In the absence of known donor CMV status, changes in expanded clonotypes were possibly confounded.

This CDR3 has 15 amino acids. Trimming took 4 bases from V and 4 from J, leaving 15 bases between them. Germline V lookup: CDR1 SGHRS, CDR2 YFSETQ. A second PCR, run for roughly 7 to 12 cycles, used a sample-barcoded 5' primer plus a J-beta primer mix. Through a template-switch adaptor with 12 random nucleotides, each cDNA molecule received a tag. MiXCR was run by TCRdb on the 5' RACE reads, yielding one entry per CDR3 protein. The sample holds just over 1 million distinct CDR3 sequences, over 35% seen once. This sequence originates from a woman aged 55-69 years in good health. The rearrangement joins TRBV5-1 to TRBJ1-5; possibly TRBD1 for D (5 bases). The sample consisted of blood. The CDR3 reads CASSPDGGSNQPQHF. CDR3 in DNA: TGCGCCAGCAGCCCGGATGGGGGGTCTAATCAGCCCCAGCATTTT.